These 29 T cell receptor beta chains were sequenced from one sample in a study of blood T cells in healthy people across ages. Using a J-beta primer mix together with a sample-barcoded 5' primer, a second PCR was run for about 6 to 12 cycles. Each CDR3 protein is one row after TCRdb ran MiXCR on the 5' RACE reads. The data contain around 2 million distinct CDR3 sequences, about two fifths of them singletons. Sequencing used blood. Source of these receptors: a human donor in good health.

The gene calls are TRBV20-1 and TRBJ2-3; D possibly uses TRBD1 or TRBD2 (6 bases each). Germline lookup yields CDR1 DFQATT and CDR2 SNEGSKA (reference sequence). The CDR3 contains 15 residues. Trimming pared 0 bases from V and 3 bases from J, leaving 13 bases between. CDR3 residues: CSARDRRGVTDTQYF. The CDR3 DNA is TGCAGTGCTAGAGATCGGAGGGGGGTGACAGATACGCAGTATTTT.

The rearrangement joins TRBV5-5 to TRBJ1-1; D not resolved. This CDR3 contains 13 residues. V was shortened by 5 bases and J by 8 bases, with 16 bases between the two germline ends. Germline V gene lookup returns CDR1 SGHKS and CDR2 YYEKEE (reference sequence). The CDR3 region has the DNA TGTGCCAGCAGATCCGGTGAGCGGCCCGAAGCTTTCTTT. Amino acid sequence: CASRSGERPEAFF.

This clonotype was observed a few times. The genes are TRBV7-9 and TRBJ2-4, with 7 bases fitting TRBD1. The DNA end favors TRBJ2-7, so the J call may be wrong. Germline V gene data show CDR1 as SEHNR and CDR2 as FQNEAQ (reference sequence). This CDR3 region has 13 residues. The CDR3 coding sequence is TGTGCCAGCAGCTGGGACAGAATTTACGAGCAGTACTTC. It yields the protein CASSWDRIYEQYF.

This chain links TRBV12-3 or TRBV12-4 with TRBJ2-1; D remains ambiguous. The CDR3 has 14 amino acids. Trimming cost V 4 bases and J 9 bases, with 16 bases left between them. CDR3 nucleotides: TGTGCCAGCAGTTCCACTGGGCCCGCACGTGAGCAGTTCTTC. This gives the protein CASSSTGPAREQFF.

V is TRBV6-5 and J is TRBJ2-3, with 10 positions matching TRBD2. The CDR3 runs 16 residues. Germline V gene data show CDR1 as MNHEY and CDR2 as SVGAGI. The ends lost 6 bases at V and 5 bases at J; junction bases unmatched: 11. As DNA, the CDR3 is TGTGCCAGCAGGGCCGGGACTAGCGATAAGAAAGATACGCAGTATTTT. Protein: CASRAGTSDKKDTQYF.

The J gene is TRBJ2-4, the V gene TRBV10-3; 9 bases map to TRBD1. Gene TRBJ2-7 matches the end of the DNA better, so the J call may be wrong. There are 13 residues in the CDR3. CDR1 is ENHRY and CDR2 is SYGVKD in the germline V gene. CDR3 sequence reads: CAIGGQGAHEQYF. The DNA of the CDR3 is TGTGCCATCGGGGGACAGGGTGCCCACGAGCAGTACTTC.

Turning to this clonotype: The junction differs from germline at one of its ends, possibly a read error. The gene calls are TRBV9 and TRBJ1-2; no reliable D call. CDR3 length: 15 residues. Germline V lookup: CDR1 SGDLS, CDR2 YYNGEE. The DNA of the CDR3 is TGTGTCAGCAGCGTAGGCCAGGCTTCCAACTATGGCTACACCTTC. As protein: CVSSVGQASNYGYTF.

This sequence joins TRBV5-6 and TRBJ1-2; D is unresolved. Germline V gene lookup returns CDR1 SGHDT and CDR2 YYEEEE. This CDR3 region has 15 residues. The V and J ends lost 0 bases and 4 bases respectively, with 13 bases between them. The CDR3 nucleotides are TGTGCCAGCAGCTTGGTATATGACGGACCCTATGGCTACACCTTC. It encodes CASSLVYDGPYGYTF. The entire variable domain, with the rest obtained from reference TRBV5-6 and TRBJ1-2, is as follows: DAGVTQSPTHLIKTRGQQVTLRCSPKSGHDTVSWYQQALGQGPQFIFQYYEEEERQRGNFPDRFSGHQFPNYSSELNVNALLLGDSALYLCASSLVYDGPYGYTFGSGTRLTVV.

The chain recombines TRBV4-2 with TRBJ2-4; D may be TRBD2 (5 bases). This CDR3 region has 14 residues. Germline lookup yields CDR1 LGHNA and CDR2 YNFKEQ. Deletions cut 2 bases from V and 1 base from J, with 6 bases between. This CDR3 is CASSQREAKNIQYF. CDR3 DNA: TGTGCCAGCAGCCAAAGGGAGGCCAAAAACATTCAGTACTTC.

This clonotype has only a few counts. The V call is TRBV5-1, the J call TRBJ1-2; D not certain. This CDR3 has 15 amino acids. V lost 0 bases and J lost 6, with 15 bases in between. The germline CDR1 and CDR2 sequences are SGHRS and YFSETQ. The CDR3 DNA is TGCGCCAGCAGCTTGGGACGGGGAATGAGAGATGGCTACACCTTC. It specifies CASSLGRGMRDGYTF.

The chain couples TRBV12-3 or TRBV12-4 to TRBJ1-4; D uncertain. Trimming shortened V by 6 bases and J by 6 bases, and 17 bases separated the two germline ends. The CDR3 spans 15 residues. This CDR3 reads CASSTRQWEDEKLFF. The CDR3 DNA is TGTGCCAGCAGCACTAGACAATGGGAAGATGAAAAACTGTTTTTT.

The V and J genes are TRBV6-6 and TRBJ2-2; the D call may be TRBD1 or TRBD2 (6 bases each). Germline-derived CDR1 and CDR2 are MNHNY and SVGAGI (reference sequence). The V end was cut by 8 bases, the J end by 6 bases, with 10 bases between. This CDR3 has 12 amino acids. The CDR3 nucleotides are TGTGCCAGCCTGAGGGGGGCCGGGGAGCTGTTTTTT. It encodes CASLRGAGELFF.

This clonotype has just a few counts. V is TRBV7-2 and J is TRBJ2-7; 8 positions agree with TRBD1. V dropped 5 bases and J dropped 2; count of bases not matched to a gene: 5. The CDR3 is 14 residues long. In germline, CDR1 is SGHTA, CDR2 FQGNSA. This CDR3 is CASSQTGAAYEQYF. The DNA for the CDR3 is TGTGCCAGCAGCCAGACAGGGGCTGCCTACGAGCAGTACTTC.

The genes are TRBV24-1 and TRBJ2-5; TRBD2 matches 14 bases. This CDR3 comprises 17 residues. From germline, CDR1 is KGHDR and CDR2 SFDVKD. Germline trimming cut 2 bases from V and 4 bases from J; bases unmatched to any gene: 5. CDR3 sequence: CATSDWGTSGGRETQYF. The CDR3 nucleotides are TGTGCCACCAGTGATTGGGGGACTAGCGGGGGAAGAGAGACCCAGTACTTC.

This clonotype was counted only a few times. The V and J genes are TRBV5-1 and TRBJ2-5, with TRBD1 matching 9 bases. The CDR3 is made up of 16 amino acids. The ends lost 0 bases at V and 0 bases at J; junction bases unmatched: 3. Looked up from germline, CDR1 is SGHRS and CDR2 is YFSETQ. The CDR3 sequence is CASSLAGTGHQETQYF. CDR3 DNA sequence: TGCGCCAGCAGCTTGGCCGGGACAGGGCACCAAGAGACCCAGTACTTC.

A remark on this clonotype: Sequence at one end of the junction differs from germline and may be a read error. The rearrangement uses TRBV7-2 and TRBJ2-7; D is undetermined. The J call may be in error: the DNA end matches TRBJ2-5 better. Germline CDR1 and CDR2: SGHTA and FQGNSA. This CDR3 has 13 amino acids. DNA of the CDR3: TGTGTCAGCACCCAACCTCCCGAAGAGACCCAGTACTTC. As protein: CVSTQPPEETQYF.

This clonotype was picked up a small number of times. J is TRBJ2-6 and V is TRBV28; D is perhaps TRBD1 (5 bases). Germline CDR1 and CDR2: MDHEN and SYDVKM. This CDR3 has 14 amino acids. V was pared by 6 bases and J by 2 bases, with 8 bases between. The CDR3 is CASRPGPGANVLTF. CDR3 DNA sequence: TGTGCCAGCAGACCAGGGCCTGGGGCCAACGTCCTGACTTTC.

V gene TRBV4-3 combines with J gene TRBJ1-2; 7 nucleotides match TRBD1. The CDR3 is made up of 17 amino acids. Germline assignment: CDR1 LGHNA and CDR2 YSLEER. Unmatched junction bases numbered 8, after V lost 0 bases and J lost 1 base. This CDR3 reads CASSQDALRQGNYGYTF. The CDR3 coding sequence is TGCGCCAGCAGCCAAGATGCCCTGAGACAGGGTAACTATGGCTACACCTTC.

In this sample, this clonotype turned up a few times. The chain employs TRBV20-1 and TRBJ2-7, with D maybe TRBD1 (5 bases). The length of the CDR3 is 13 residues. Germline V lookup: CDR1 DFQATT, CDR2 SNEGSKA (reference sequence). V dropped 3 bases and J dropped 7 bases, with 16 bases sitting between them. CDR3 DNA: TGCAGTGCTAGGACGACCCCCCCAGGGGAGCAGTACTTC. It translates to CSARTTPPGEQYF.

This rearrangement joins TRBV15 to TRBJ1-2, with D unresolved. V shed 4 bases and J shed 8 bases, with 20 bases lying between them. The CDR3 spans 15 residues. CDR1 is LNHNV, CDR2 YYDKDF, per germline (reference sequence). CDR3 DNA: TGTGCCACCAGCAATGATATAAGCACTCTGTGGGGCTACACCTTC. It translates to CATSNDISTLWGYTF.

This clonotype was counted only a few times. The rearrangement uses TRBV10-3 and TRBJ2-1; D possibly corresponds to TRBD2 (5 bases). The V gene's germline CDR1 is ENHRY and CDR2 SYGVKD. CDR3 length: 14 amino acids. V gave up 2 bases and J gave up 2 bases, with 7 bases separating them. CDR3 region: CAISETRTYNEQFF. For the CDR3, the DNA is TGTGCCATCAGTGAGACTAGGACCTACAATGAGCAGTTCTTC.

A note on this clonotype: Mismatch with germline at one junction end may stem from a read error. This chain connects TRBV20-1 to TRBJ2-4; D unresolved. Germline V lookup: CDR1 DFQATT, CDR2 SNEGSKA (reference sequence). The CDR3 consists of 10 residues. The CDR3, as DNA: TGCAGTGTTAGAATCCATGAGCAGTACTTC. Translated: CSVRIHEQYF.

The chain is built from TRBV29-1 and TRBJ2-3; the D gene is possibly TRBD1 (5 bases). CDR1 is SQVTM and CDR2 is ANQGSEA in the germline V gene. Trimming shortened V by 6 bases and J by 4 bases, and 17 bases separated the two germline ends. The CDR3 is 14 amino acids. In nucleotides, the CDR3 is TGCAGCGTCGAGATGGACACCCGCGCAGATACGCAGTATTTT. As protein: CSVEMDTRADTQYF.

This clonotype turned up a few times. This rearrangement joins TRBV11-2 to TRBJ2-4; TRBD1 agrees at 7 bases. The J call may be in error: the DNA end matches TRBJ2-7 better. Germline CDR1 SGHAT, CDR2 FQNNGV. The CDR3 covers 13 residues. DNA for the CDR3: TGTGCCAGCAGTAGGCCGGGACAGTACGAGCAGTACTTC. This translates into CASSRPGQYEQYF.

As for this clonotype: Mismatch with germline at one junction end may stem from a read error. In DNA form, the CDR3 reads TGTGCCAGCAGCTACTACGTCGGCGGGGGGGACCGCGCTTCCTCCTACGAGCAGTACTTC. Translated: CASSYYVGGGDRASSYEQYF. The V gene is TRBV6-2 or TRBV6-3, the J gene TRBJ2-7; 9 bases fit TRBD2. This CDR3 has 20 amino acids. CDR1 and CDR2 (germline): MNHEY, SVGEGT.

CDR3 loop: CASSFGLAGGPKLYEQYF. The DNA for the CDR3 is TGTGCCAGCAGTTTCGGACTAGCGGGGGGGCCAAAGCTCTACGAGCAGTACTTC. The V and J genes are TRBV7-9 and TRBJ2-5, with TRBD2 matching 15 bases. Gene TRBJ2-7 matches the end of the DNA better, so the J call may be wrong. CDR3 length: 18 amino acids. CDR1 SEHNR and CDR2 FQNEAQ come from the germline V gene (reference sequence).

This sequence joins TRBV5-1 and TRBJ2-7; possibly TRBD1 for D (7 bases). V was trimmed by 8 bases and J by 1 base, leaving 19 bases between them. This CDR3 spans 15 amino acids. Germline-derived CDR1 and CDR2 are SGHRS and YFSETQ. Here the CDR3 reads CARGGSGGRSYEQYF. The CDR3, as DNA: TGCGCCAGAGGAGGGTCAGGGGGTCGTTCCTACGAGCAGTACTTC.

The rearrangement uses TRBV12-3 or TRBV12-4 and TRBJ2-7, with D perhaps TRBD2 (6 bases). Between the trimmed V and J ends, which lost 4 bases and 6 bases, there was a span of 16 bases. The CDR3 is made up of 14 amino acids. CDR3 protein: CASSSPGRFGEQYF. DNA for the CDR3: TGTGCCAGCAGTTCTCCAGGGAGGTTTGGCGAGCAGTACTTC.

The V and J genes are TRBV5-1 and TRBJ2-3; D remains unclear. CDR3 length equals 14 residues. Germline V gene lookup returns CDR1 SGHRS and CDR2 YFSETQ. The V and J ends lost 4 bases and 1 base respectively, with 10 bases between them. CDR3: CASSPIDGTDTQYF. The CDR3 DNA is TGCGCCAGCAGCCCTATTGACGGCACAGATACGCAGTATTTT.